The next 8 T cell receptor beta chains were all read from a single sample in a study of identical twins (TCRdb year 2016). Preparation of the library involved 5' RACE. Sequencing was carried out with an Illumina HiSeq 2000. TCRdb handled the public reads itself, with Q25 trimming in fastp and clone calling in MiXCR, and kept productive beta chains. Under each unique CDR3 protein, matching rows form one entry showing the most common genes and DNA. For this sample there are 200,000 to 250,000 distinct CDR3 sequences; over 12% appear just once. The top ten constitute approximately 10% of the sample. The sequencing input was memory (CD45RO+) T cells sorted from blood. Read against the paper, the sample's cell subset or site label means: CD45RO+ enriched T cells. The source of these receptors is a woman between 18 and 29 years old in good health.

This clonotype has a count of ten or more. The genes are TRBV7-2 and TRBJ2-1; 10 positions match TRBD2. This CDR3 is built from 19 residues. The J segment lost 4 bases and the V segment lost 0 bases, leaving 12 bases of the junction unmatched. Germline CDR1 is SGHTA and CDR2 is FQGNSA. The CDR3 region has the DNA TGTGCCAGCAGCTTAGCGCAAGCGGGAGGGCCGGTTTATTACAATGAGCAGTTCTTC. Amino acids: CASSLAQAGGPVYYNEQFF.

This clonotype was observed a few times. For the CDR3, the DNA is TGTGCCAGCTCAAGGGACATTGGAGAGCAGTACTTC. Protein product: CASSRDIGEQYF. The chain combines TRBV18 with TRBJ2-7, with a weak D call TRBD1 (6 bases). V shed 5 bases and J shed 7 bases, with 12 bases lying between them. CDR1 is KGHSH and CDR2 is LQKENI in the germline V gene. The CDR3 covers 12 residues.

This clonotype was observed a handful of times. The chain uses TRBV15 and TRBJ2-2; D ambiguous. V was cut by 1 base and J by 5 bases, with 5 bases left in between. This CDR3 contains 13 residues. Germline CDR1 reads LNHNV; CDR2 reads YYDKDF (reference sequence). CDR3 sequence (DNA): TGTGCCACCAGCAGAGGGGGTACCGGGGAGCTGTTTTTT. Its protein product is CATSRGGTGELFF. The variable domain in full, with the rest retrieved from reference TRBV15 and TRBJ2-2, is DAMVIQNPRYQVTQFGKPVTLSCSQTLNHNVMYWYQQKSSQAPKLLFHYYDKDFNNEADTPDNFQSRRPNTSFCFLDIRSPGLGDTAMYLCATSRGGTGELFFGEGSRLTVL.

This clonotype was recorded a few times. The chain joins TRBV12-3 or TRBV12-4 to TRBJ2-2, with D uncertain. The length of the CDR3 is 15 residues. V gave up 4 bases and J gave up 1 base, with 10 bases separating them. CDR3 residues: CASSWTVLNTGELFF. CDR3 coding DNA: TGTGCCAGCAGTTGGACCGTGTTGAACACCGGGGAGCTGTTTTTT.

This clonotype has only a few counts. V and J are TRBV2 and TRBJ2-7; TRBD1 matches 9 bases. Germline V gene data show CDR1 as SNHLY and CDR2 as FYNNEI. This CDR3 region has 13 residues. The V and J ends lost 10 bases and 4 bases, in that order; junction bases with no gene match: 8. DNA of the CDR3: TGTGCCAACGGACAGGGGCTGGCATACGAGCAGTACTTC. It translates to CANGQGLAYEQYF.

The CDR3 reads CASRLKTSTDTQYF. The CDR3 DNA is TGTGCCAGCAGGCTAAAGACTTCCACAGATACGCAGTATTTT. V gene TRBV6-1 combines with J gene TRBJ2-3, with unresolved D. Germline-derived CDR1 and CDR2 are MNHNS and SASEGT. V was pared by 6 bases and J by 2 bases, with 12 bases between. The CDR3 is 14 amino acids.

The chain has TRBV6-2 or TRBV6-3 and TRBJ1-1, with D possibly TRBD1 on 5 matching bases. The V end lost 7 bases, the J end lost 1 base, and 13 bases lay between the germline ends. The CDR3 is 14 amino acids. Germline CDR1 reads MNHEY; CDR2 reads SVGEGT. CDR3 sequence (DNA): TGTGCCAGCACGCGCGGGGGAACGAACACTGAAGCTTTCTTT. Protein sequence: CASTRGGTNTEAFF.

J is TRBJ1-1 and V is TRBV5-6; 9 nucleotides line up with TRBD1. The CDR3 has 16 amino acids. CDR1 and CDR2 from the germline V gene are SGHDT and YYEEEE. With V trimmed by 10 bases and J by 4 bases, 17 bases remained unmatched. CDR3 DNA: TGTGCCTCGGTGACCCGGGACAGGGTCTGGGGCACTGAAGCTTTCTTT. It is translated as CASVTRDRVWGTEAFF.